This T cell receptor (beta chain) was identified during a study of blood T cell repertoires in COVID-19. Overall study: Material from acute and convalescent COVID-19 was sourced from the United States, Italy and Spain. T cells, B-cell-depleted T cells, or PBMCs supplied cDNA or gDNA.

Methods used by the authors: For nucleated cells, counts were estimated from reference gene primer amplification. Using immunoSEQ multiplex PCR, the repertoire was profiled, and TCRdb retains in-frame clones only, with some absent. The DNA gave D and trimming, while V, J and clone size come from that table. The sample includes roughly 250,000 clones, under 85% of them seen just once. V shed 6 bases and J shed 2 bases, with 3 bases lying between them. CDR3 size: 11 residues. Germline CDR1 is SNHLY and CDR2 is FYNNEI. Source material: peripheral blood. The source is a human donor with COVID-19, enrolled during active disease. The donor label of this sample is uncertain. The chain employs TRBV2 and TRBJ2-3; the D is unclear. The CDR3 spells CASSLTDTQYF. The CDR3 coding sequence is TGTGCCAGCAGCCTCACAGATACGCAGTATTTT.